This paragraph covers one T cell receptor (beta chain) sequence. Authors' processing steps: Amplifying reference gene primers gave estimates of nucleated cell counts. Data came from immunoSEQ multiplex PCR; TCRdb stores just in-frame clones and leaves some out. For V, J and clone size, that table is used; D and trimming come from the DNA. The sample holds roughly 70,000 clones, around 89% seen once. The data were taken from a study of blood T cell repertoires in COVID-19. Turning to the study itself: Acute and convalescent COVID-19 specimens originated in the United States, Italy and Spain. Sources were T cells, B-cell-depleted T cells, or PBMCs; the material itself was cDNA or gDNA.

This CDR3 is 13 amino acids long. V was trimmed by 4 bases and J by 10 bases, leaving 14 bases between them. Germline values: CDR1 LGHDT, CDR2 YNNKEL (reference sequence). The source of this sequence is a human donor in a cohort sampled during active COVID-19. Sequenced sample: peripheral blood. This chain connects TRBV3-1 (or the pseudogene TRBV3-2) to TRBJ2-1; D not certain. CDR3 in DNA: TGTGCCAGCAGCCTACGCGGCGCGGAAGAGCAGTTCTTC. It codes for CASSLRGAEEQFF.